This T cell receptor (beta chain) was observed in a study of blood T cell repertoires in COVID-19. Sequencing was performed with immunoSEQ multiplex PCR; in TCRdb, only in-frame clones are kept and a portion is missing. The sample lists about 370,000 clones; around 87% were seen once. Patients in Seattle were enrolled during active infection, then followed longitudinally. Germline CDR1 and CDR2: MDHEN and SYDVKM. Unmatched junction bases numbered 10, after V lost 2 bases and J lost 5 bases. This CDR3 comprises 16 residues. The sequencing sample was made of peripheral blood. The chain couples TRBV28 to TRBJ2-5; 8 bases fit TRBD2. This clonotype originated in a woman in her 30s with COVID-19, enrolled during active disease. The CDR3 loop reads CASSLGLAGLGETQYF. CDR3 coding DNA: TGTGCCAGCAGTTTAGGCCTAGCGGGTCTCGGGGAGACCCAGTACTTC. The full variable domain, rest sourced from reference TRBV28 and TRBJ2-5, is DVKVTQSSRYLVKRTGEKVFLECVQDMDHENMFWYRQDPGLGLRLIYFSYDVKMKEKGDIPEGYSVSREKKERFSLILESASTNQTSMYLCASSLGLAGLGETQYFGPGTRLLVL.